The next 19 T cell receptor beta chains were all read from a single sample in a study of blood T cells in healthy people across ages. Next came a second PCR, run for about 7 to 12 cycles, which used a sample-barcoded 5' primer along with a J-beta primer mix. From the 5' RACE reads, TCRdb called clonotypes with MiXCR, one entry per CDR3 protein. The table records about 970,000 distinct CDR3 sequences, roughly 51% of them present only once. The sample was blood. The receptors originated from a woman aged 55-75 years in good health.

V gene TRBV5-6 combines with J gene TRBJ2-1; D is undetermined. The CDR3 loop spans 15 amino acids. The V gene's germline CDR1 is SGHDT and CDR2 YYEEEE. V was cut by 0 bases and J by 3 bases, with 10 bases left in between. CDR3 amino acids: CASSLDQWDYNEQFF. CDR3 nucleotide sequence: TGTGCCAGCAGCTTGGACCAATGGGACTACAATGAGCAGTTCTTC.

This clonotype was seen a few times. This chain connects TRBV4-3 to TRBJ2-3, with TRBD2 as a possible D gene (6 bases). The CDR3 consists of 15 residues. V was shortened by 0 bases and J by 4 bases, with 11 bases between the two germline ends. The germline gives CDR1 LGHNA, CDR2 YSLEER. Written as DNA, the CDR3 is TGCGCCAGCAGCCAAGACATGGGGACTGCAGATACGCAGTATTTT. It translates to CASSQDMGTADTQYF.

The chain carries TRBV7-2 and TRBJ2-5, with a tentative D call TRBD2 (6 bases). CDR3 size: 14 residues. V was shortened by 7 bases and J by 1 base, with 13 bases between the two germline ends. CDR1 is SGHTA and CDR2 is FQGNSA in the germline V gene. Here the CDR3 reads CASTTLAIQETQYF. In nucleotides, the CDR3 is TGTGCCAGCACCACTCTAGCGATCCAAGAGACCCAGTACTTC.

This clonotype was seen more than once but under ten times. The CDR3 loop is CASSEGLGPYEQYF. For the CDR3, the DNA is TGTGCCAGCAGCGAGGGGTTGGGTCCCTACGAGCAGTACTTC. This chain uses TRBV9 with TRBJ2-7, with D possibly matching TRBD1 (5 bases). The V gene's germline CDR1 is SGDLS and CDR2 YYNGEE. This CDR3 is built from 14 residues. The V end lost 3 bases, the J end lost 2 bases, and 12 bases lay between the germline ends.

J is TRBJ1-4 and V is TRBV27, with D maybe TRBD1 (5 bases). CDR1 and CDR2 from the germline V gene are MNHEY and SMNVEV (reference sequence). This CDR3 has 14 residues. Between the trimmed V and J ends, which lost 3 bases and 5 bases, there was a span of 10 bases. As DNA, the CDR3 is TGTGCCAGCAGTTTTCAGGGTATGAATGAAAAACTGTTTTTT. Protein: CASSFQGMNEKLFF.

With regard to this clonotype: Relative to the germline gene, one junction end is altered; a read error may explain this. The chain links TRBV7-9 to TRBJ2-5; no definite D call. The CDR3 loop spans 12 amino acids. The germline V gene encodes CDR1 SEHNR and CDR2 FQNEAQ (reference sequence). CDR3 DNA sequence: TGTGCCGGCAGCTTAGCTAAAGAGACCCAGTACTTC. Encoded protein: CAGSLAKETQYF. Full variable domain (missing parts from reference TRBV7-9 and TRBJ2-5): DTGVSQNPRHKITKRGQNVTFRCDPISEHNRLYWYRQTLGQGPEFLTYFQNEAQLEKSRLLSDRFSAERPKGSFSTLEIQRTEQGDSAMYLCAGSLAKETQYFGPGTRLLVL.

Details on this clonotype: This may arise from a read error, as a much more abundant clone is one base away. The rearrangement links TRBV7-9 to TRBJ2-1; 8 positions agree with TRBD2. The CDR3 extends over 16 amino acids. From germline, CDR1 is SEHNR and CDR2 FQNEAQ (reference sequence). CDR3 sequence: CASSFPSGSSYNGQFF. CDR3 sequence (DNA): TGTGCCAGCAGCTTCCCAAGCGGGAGCTCCTACAATGGGCAGTTCTTC.

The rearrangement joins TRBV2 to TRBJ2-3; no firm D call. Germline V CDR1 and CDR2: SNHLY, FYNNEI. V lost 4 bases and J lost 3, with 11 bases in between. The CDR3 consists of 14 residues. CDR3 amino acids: CASSVRALTDTQYF. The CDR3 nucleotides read TGTGCCAGCAGTGTACGAGCCCTAACAGATACGCAGTATTTT. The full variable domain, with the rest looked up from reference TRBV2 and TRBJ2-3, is EPEVTQTPSHQVTQMGQEVILRCVPISNHLYFYWYRQILGQKVEFLVSFYNNEISEKSEIFDDQFSVERPDGSNFTLKIRSTKLEDSAMYFCASSVRALTDTQYFGPGTRLTVL.

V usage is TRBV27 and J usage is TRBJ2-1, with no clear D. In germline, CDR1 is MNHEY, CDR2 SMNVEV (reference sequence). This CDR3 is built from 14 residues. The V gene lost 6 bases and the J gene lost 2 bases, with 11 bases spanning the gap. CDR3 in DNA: TGTGCCAGCAGCCGTCTGGGAACCTACAATGAGCAGTTCTTC. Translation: CASSRLGTYNEQFF.

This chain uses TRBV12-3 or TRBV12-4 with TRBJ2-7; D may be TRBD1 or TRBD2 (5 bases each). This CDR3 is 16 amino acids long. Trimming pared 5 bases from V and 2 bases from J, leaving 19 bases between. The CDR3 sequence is CASSLKGDGRAYEQYF. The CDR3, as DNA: TGTGCCAGCAGTCTCAAAGGGGACGGAAGGGCCTACGAGCAGTACTTC.

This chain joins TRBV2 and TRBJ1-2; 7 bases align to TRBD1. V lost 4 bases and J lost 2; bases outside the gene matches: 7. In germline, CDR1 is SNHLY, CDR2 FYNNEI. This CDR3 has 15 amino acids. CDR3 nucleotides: TGTGCCAGCAGTGTTTGGGACAGTAGAAACTATGGCTACACCTTC. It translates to CASSVWDSRNYGYTF.

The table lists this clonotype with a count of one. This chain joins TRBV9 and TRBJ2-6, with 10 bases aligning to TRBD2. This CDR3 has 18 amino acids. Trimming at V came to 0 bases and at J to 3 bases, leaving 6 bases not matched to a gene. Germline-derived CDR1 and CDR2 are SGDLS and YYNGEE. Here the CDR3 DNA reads TGTGCCAGCAGCGTAGCTCTAGCGGGAGCGGGTGGGGCCAACGTCCTGACTTTC. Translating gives CASSVALAGAGGANVLTF.

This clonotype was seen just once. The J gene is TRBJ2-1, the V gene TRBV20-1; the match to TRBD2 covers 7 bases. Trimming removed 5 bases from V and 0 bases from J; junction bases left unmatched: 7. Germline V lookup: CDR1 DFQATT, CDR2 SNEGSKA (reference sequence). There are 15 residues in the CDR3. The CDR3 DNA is TGCAGTGCTTTAGCAGGCGGGAGCTCCTACAATGAGCAGTTCTTC. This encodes CSALAGGSSYNEQFF.

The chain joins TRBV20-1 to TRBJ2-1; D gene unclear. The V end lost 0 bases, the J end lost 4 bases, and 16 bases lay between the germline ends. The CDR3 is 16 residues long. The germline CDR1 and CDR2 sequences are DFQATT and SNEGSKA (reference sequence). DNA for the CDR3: TGCAGTGCTAGAGATCTCCGACACACAATTTACAATGAGCAGTTCTTC. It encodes CSARDLRHTIYNEQFF.

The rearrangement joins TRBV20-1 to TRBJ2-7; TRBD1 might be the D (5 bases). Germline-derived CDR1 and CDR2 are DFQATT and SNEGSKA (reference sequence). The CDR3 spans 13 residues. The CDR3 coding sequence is TGCAGATCAGACAGTCCCCCTTTCTACGAGCAGTACTTC. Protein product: CRSDSPPFYEQYF.

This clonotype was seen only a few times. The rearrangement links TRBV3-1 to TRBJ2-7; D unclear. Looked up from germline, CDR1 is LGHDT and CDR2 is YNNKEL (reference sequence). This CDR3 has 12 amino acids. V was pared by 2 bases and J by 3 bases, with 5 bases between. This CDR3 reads CASSQFDYEQYF. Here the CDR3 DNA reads TGTGCCAGCAGCCAATTCGACTACGAGCAGTACTTC.

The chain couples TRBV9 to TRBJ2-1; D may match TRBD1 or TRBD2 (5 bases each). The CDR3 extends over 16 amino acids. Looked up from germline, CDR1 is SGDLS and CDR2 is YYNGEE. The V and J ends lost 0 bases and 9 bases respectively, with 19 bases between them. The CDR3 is CASSVGGMGAKGEQFF. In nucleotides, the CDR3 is TGTGCCAGCAGCGTAGGGGGGATGGGAGCTAAGGGTGAGCAGTTCTTC.

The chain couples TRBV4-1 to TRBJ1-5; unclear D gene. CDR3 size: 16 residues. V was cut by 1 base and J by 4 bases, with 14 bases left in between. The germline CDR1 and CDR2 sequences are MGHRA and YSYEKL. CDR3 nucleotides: TGCGCCAGCAGCCAAGTCGGTGGCAGCCTAAATCAGCCCCAGCATTTT. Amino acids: CASSQVGGSLNQPQHF.

CDR3 nucleotide sequence: TGTGCCAGCAGTCGCGGGGGATCAGGTTCCTACGAGCAGTACTTC. Amino acid sequence: CASSRGGSGSYEQYF. The chain uses TRBV6-6 and TRBJ2-4, with TRBD2 identical over 7 bases. The DNA matches TRBJ2-7 better at its end, which makes the J call doubtful. The CDR3 extends over 15 amino acids. The V gene's germline CDR1 is MNHNY and CDR2 SVGAGI (reference sequence).